These 2 T cell receptor beta chains share one sample of origin, sequenced in a study of blood T cell repertoires in COVID-19. Some clones are missing from TCRdb's copy, which holds only in-frame ones; the method was immunoSEQ multiplex PCR. Among roughly 180,000 clones listed, approximately 78% were seen once. The material sequenced was peripheral blood. The source of these receptors is a woman older than 75 with COVID-19, enrolled during active disease.

V gene TRBV28 combines with J gene TRBJ2-7; 11 bases are shared with TRBD2. The V and J ends lost 5 bases and 1 base, in that order; junction bases with no gene match: 4. CDR3 size: 15 residues. In germline, CDR1 is MDHEN, CDR2 SYDVKM. CDR3 residues: CASSKASGRSYEQYF. The CDR3, as DNA: TGTGCCAGCAGTAAAGCTAGCGGGAGGTCCTACGAGCAGTACTTC.

The rearrangement joins TRBV7-2 to TRBJ2-2; 11 nucleotides align to TRBD1. V trimming: 7 bases; J trimming: 6 bases; junction bases outside the gene matches: 7. Germline CDR1 SGHTA, CDR2 FQGNSA. CDR3 length: 15 residues. DNA for the CDR3: TGTGCCAGCACTCGAGGGACAGGGGGAGCCGGGGAGCTGTTTTTT. This encodes CASTRGTGGAGELFF.